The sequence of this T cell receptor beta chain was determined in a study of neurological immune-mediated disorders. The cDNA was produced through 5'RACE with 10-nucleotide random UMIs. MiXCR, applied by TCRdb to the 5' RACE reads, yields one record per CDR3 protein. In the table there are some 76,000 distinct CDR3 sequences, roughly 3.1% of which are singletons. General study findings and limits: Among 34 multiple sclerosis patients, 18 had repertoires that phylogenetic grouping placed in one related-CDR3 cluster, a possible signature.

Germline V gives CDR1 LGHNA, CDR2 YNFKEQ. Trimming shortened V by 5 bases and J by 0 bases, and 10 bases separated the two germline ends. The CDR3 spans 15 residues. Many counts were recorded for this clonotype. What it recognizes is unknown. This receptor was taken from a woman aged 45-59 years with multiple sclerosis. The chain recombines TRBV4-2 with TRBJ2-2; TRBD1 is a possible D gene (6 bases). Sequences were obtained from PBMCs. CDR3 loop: CASSTGTSNTGELFF. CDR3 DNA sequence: TGTGCCAGCAGCACCGGGACATCGAACACCGGGGAGCTGTTTTTT.